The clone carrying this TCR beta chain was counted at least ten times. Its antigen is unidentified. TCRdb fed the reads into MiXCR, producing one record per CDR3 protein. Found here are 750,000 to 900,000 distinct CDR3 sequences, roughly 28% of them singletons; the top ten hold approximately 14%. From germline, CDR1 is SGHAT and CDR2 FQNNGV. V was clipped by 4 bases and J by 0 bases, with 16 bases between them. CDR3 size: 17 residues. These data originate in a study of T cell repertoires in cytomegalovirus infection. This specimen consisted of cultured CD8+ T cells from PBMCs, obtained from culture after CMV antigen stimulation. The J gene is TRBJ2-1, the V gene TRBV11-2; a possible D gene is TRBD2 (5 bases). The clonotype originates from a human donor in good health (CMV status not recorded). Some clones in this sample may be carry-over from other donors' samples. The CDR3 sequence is CASSSLRGTSSYNEQFF. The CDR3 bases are TGTGCCAGCAGCTCTCTTCGCGGCACTAGCTCCTACAATGAGCAGTTCTTC.